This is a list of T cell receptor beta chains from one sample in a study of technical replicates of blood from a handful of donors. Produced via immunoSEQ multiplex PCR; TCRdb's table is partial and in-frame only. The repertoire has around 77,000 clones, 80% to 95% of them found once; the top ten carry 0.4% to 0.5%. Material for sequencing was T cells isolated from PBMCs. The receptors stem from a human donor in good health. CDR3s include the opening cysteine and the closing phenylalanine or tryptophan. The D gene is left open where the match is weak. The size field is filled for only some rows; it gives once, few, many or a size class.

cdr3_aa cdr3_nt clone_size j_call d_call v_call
CASSQDSRPDGNTIYF TGCGCCAGCAGCCAAGATTCTAGGCCTGACGGAAACACCATATATTTT . TRBJ1-3 . TRBV4-3
CASLEQGYVDGYTF TGTGCCAGCTTAGAGCAGGGGTATGTGGATGGCTACACCTTC . TRBJ1-2 . TRBV6-6
CASSFGGTENTEAFF TGTGCCAGCAGCTTTGGGGGGACAGAGAACACTGAAGCTTTCTTT . TRBJ1-1 TRBD1 TRBV7-3
CASSYSGTRADTQYF TGTGCCAGCAGTTACTCAGGGACAAGGGCAGATACGCAGTATTTT . TRBJ2-3 . TRBV6-5
CASSLGATGELFF TGCGCCAGCAGCTTGGGGGCAACCGGGGAGCTGTTTTTT . TRBJ2-2 . TRBV5-1
CAWSVGGGPQETQYF TGTGCCTGGAGTGTAGGCGGGGGGCCACAAGAGACCCAGTACTTC . TRBJ2-5 TRBD2 TRBV30
CASSLFRDWLFF TGTGCCAGCAGTCTATTCCGGGACTGGCTGTTTTTT . TRBJ1-4 . TRBV6-5
CASSLEGAPEAFF TGCGCCAGCAGCTTGGAAGGGGCCCCTGAAGCTTTCTTT . TRBJ1-1 . TRBV5-1
CASSGLENEQFF TGTGCCAGCAGCGGACTAGAAAATGAGCAGTTCTTC . TRBJ2-1 TRBD2 TRBV7-9
CSVEDPGDSTEAFF TGCAGCGTTGAAGATCCGGGGGACAGCACTGAAGCTTTCTTT few TRBJ1-1 TRBD1 TRBV29-1
CASSPGRMANYGYTF TGTGCCAGCTCACCGGGCAGAATGGCTAACTATGGCTACACCTTC . TRBJ1-2 . TRBV18
CASSLPGVYGYTF TGTGCCAGCAGCTTACCAGGGGTCTATGGCTACACCTTC once TRBJ1-2 . TRBV5-6
CASSLATRNKFF TGTGCCAGCAGCTTAGCGACTAGAAACAAGTTCTTC . TRBJ2-1 . TRBV7-9
CASSRGQMNTEAFF TGTGCCAGCAGCCGAGGACAGATGAACACTGAAGCTTTCTTT . TRBJ1-1 . TRBV14
CASSLDGSRSSYEQYF TGCGCCAGCAGCTTGGACGGCTCAAGGAGCTCCTACGAGCAGTACTTC . TRBJ2-7 . TRBV5-1
CASSHGGDSEAFF TGTGCCAGCAGTCACGGAGGGGATTCTGAAGCTTTCTTT . TRBJ1-1 . TRBV6-6
CASRPNRDTNQPQHF TGCGCCAGCAGACCAAACCGGGACACGAATCAGCCCCAGCATTTT . TRBJ1-5 . TRBV4-1
CASSDRPTYEQYF TGTGCCAGCTCAGACAGACCCACCTACGAGCAGTACTTC . TRBJ2-7 . TRBV18
CASSLTGDSGNTIYF TGTGCCAGCAGCTTGACAGGCGACTCTGGAAACACCATATATTTT . TRBJ1-3 . TRBV7-3
CASGQIQPQHF TGTGCCAGCGGACAGATCCAGCCCCAGCATTTT . TRBJ1-5 . TRBV19
CASRIWDRGYNEQFF TGTGCCAGCAGGATCTGGGACAGGGGTTACAATGAGCAGTTCTTC . TRBJ2-1 TRBD1 TRBV27
CASSSAADTQYF TGCGCCAGCAGCTCCGCGGCGGATACGCAGTATTTT . TRBJ2-3 . TRBV5-1
CASSLGRRREQYF TGTGCCAGCAGCTTGGGCCGGCGGCGCGAGCAGTACTTC . TRBJ2-7 . TRBV5-6
CSAWDSYEQYF TGCAGTGCTTGGGACAGCTACGAGCAGTACTTC . TRBJ2-7 TRBD1 TRBV20-1
CASGHYEQYF TGTGCCAGCGGACACTACGAGCAGTACTTC . TRBJ2-7 . TRBV2
CASSFNSYTEAFF TGCGCCAGCAGCTTTAACAGTTACACTGAAGCTTTCTTT few TRBJ1-1 . TRBV5-1
CASSLDFETENTEAFF TGTGCCAGCAGCTTGGATTTCGAGACAGAGAACACTGAAGCTTTCTTT . TRBJ1-1 . TRBV5-8
CASSSPPDGYTF TGTGCCAGCAGCTCCCCCCCGGATGGCTACACCTTC . TRBJ1-2 . TRBV7-3
CASSSRDRLQETQYF TGTGCCAGCAGCTCCCGGGACAGGCTCCAAGAGACCCAGTACTTC . TRBJ2-5 TRBD1 TRBV7-8
CASSYSLQGRAFF TGTGCCAGCAGTTACTCCCTACAGGGCCGAGCTTTCTTT . TRBJ1-1 . TRBV6-5
CASSLSGSEAFF TGTGCCAGCAGCTTATCGGGGTCTGAAGCTTTCTTT . TRBJ1-1 . TRBV11-1
CASSRRTGNDQPQHF TGCGCCAGCAGCCGCCGGACAGGGAATGATCAGCCCCAGCATTTT . TRBJ1-5 TRBD1 TRBV4-1
CATSLTGVNQPQHF TGTGCCACCTCCCTAACAGGGGTAAATCAGCCCCAGCATTTT . TRBJ1-5 TRBD1 TRBV6-1
CASSSRDRGREQYF TGTGCCAGCAGCTCCCGGGACAGGGGCCGGGAGCAGTACTTC . TRBJ2-7 TRBD1 TRBV7-2
CASSLGVYGNTIYF TGTGCCAGCAGTTTAGGGGTTTATGGAAACACCATATATTTT . TRBJ1-3 . TRBV6-6
CASSSGGYEQYF TGTGCCAGCAGCTCAGGGGGGTACGAGCAGTACTTC . TRBJ2-7 . TRBV5-4
CASSGTSRYEQYF TGTGCCAGCAGCGGTACGAGCCGCTACGAGCAGTACTTC few TRBJ2-7 . TRBV13
CASSSLREVGTDTQYF TGTGCCAGCAGCTCCCTCAGGGAAGTGGGCACAGATACGCAGTATTTT . TRBJ2-3 . TRBV13
CATIYGSGSYNEQFF TGTGCCACAATATACGGGAGCGGCTCCTACAATGAGCAGTTCTTC once TRBJ2-1 . TRBV6-8
CASSQVASGSTDTQYF TGTGCCAGCAGCCAAGTGGCTAGCGGGAGTACAGATACGCAGTATTTT . TRBJ2-3 TRBD2 TRBV4-2
CSVGRGTEEPQHF TGCAGCGTTGGCAGGGGAACAGAGGAGCCCCAGCATTTT . TRBJ1-5 . TRBV29-1
CASAGHTQYF TGTGCCAGCGCAGGGCATACGCAGTATTTT . TRBJ2-3 . TRBV7-2
CASSSQGTGELFF TGTGCCAGCTCATCTCAGGGGACCGGGGAGCTGTTTTTT . TRBJ2-2 . TRBV18
CASSTGTGPTGELFF TGTGCCAGCAGTACCGGGACAGGGCCCACCGGGGAGCTGTTTTTT few TRBJ2-2 TRBD1 TRBV7-3
CASSPLGIGQPQHF TGTGCCAGCAGTCCCCTCGGGATCGGACAGCCCCAGCATTTT . TRBJ1-5 . TRBV28
CASSLPGDGELFF TGCGCCAGCAGCTTGCCGGGAGACGGGGAGCTGTTTTTT . TRBJ2-2 . TRBV5-1
CAWRAIGLAGAFDTQYF TGTGCCTGGAGAGCTATAGGACTAGCGGGAGCTTTTGATACGCAGTATTTT . TRBJ2-3 TRBD2 TRBV30
CATSRGVTSGRVADTQYF TGTGCCACCAGCAGAGGAGTGACTAGCGGGAGGGTGGCAGATACGCAGTATTTT . TRBJ2-3 TRBD2 TRBV15
CAEEGRLCSGNTIYF TGTGCCGAGGAGGGGAGGCTTTGCTCTGGAAACACCATATATTTT once TRBJ1-3 . TRBV6-8